Each of the 9 T cell receptor beta chains below was sequenced from the same sample in a study of cytomegalovirus exposure and HLA in healthy donors. Clones were sequenced by immunoSEQ multiplex PCR, and TCRdb holds only the in-frame ones, with some missing. The data show more than 250,000 clones, with around 86% seen just once and around 0.8% held by the top ten. Sequencing was performed on PBMCs. Source of these receptors: a woman between 18 and 29 years old in good health and CMV-seronegative.

CDR3 sequence: CASSRGNQPQHF. DNA of the CDR3: TGTGCCAGCAGCCGAGGCAATCAGCCCCAGCATTTT. The chain recombines TRBV14 with TRBJ1-5; D uncertain. The CDR3 contains 12 residues. The germline CDR1 and CDR2 sequences are SGHDN and FVKESK. V was clipped by 4 bases and J by 2 bases, with 3 bases between them.

The rearrangement joins TRBV29-1 to TRBJ2-1, with 13 bases lining up with TRBD2. Trimming cost V 6 bases and J 8 bases; bases outside gene matches: 7. The CDR3 is made up of 14 amino acids. Looked up from germline, CDR1 is SQVTM and CDR2 is ANQGSEA. The CDR3 reads CSVAGTSGTHEQFF. The CDR3 DNA reads as TGCAGCGTCGCCGGGACTAGCGGGACTCATGAGCAGTTCTTC.

This clone was recorded many times. The chain links TRBV27 to TRBJ2-7; D perhaps matches TRBD1 (5 bases). The CDR3 sequence is 16 residues long. Between the trimmed V and J ends, which lost 4 bases and 3 bases, there was a span of 19 bases. From germline, CDR1 is MNHEY and CDR2 SMNVEV (reference sequence). The CDR3 DNA reads as TGTGCCAGCAGTTCGGCCCAGACAGTGTCCTACTACGAGCAGTACTTC. Translation gives CASSSAQTVSYYEQYF.

Concerning this clone: The sample has other DNA sequences that encode this CDR3 too. The V and J genes are TRBV5-1 and TRBJ1-1; the match to TRBD1 covers 9 bases. The V segment lost 3 bases and the J segment 5 bases; nucleotides outside the gene matches: 5. This CDR3 has 14 residues. Germline V gives CDR1 SGHRS, CDR2 YFSETQ. CDR3: CASSSGTGRTEAFF. CDR3 DNA sequence: TGCGCCAGCAGCTCTGGGACAGGGAGGACTGAAGCTTTCTTT. Using reference TRBV5-1 and TRBJ1-1 for the parts outside the CDR3, the full variable domain is KAGVTQTPRYLIKTRGQQVTLSCSPISGHRSVSWYQQTPGQGLQFLFEYFSETQRNKGNFPGRFSGRQFSNSRSEMNVSTLELGDSALYLCASSSGTGRTEAFFGQGTRLTVV.

The rearrangement links TRBV4-2 to TRBJ2-7, with D tentatively TRBD2 (5 bases). Germline CDR1 LGHNA, CDR2 YNFKEQ. Trimming shortened V by 3 bases and J by 3 bases, and 12 bases separated the two germline ends. The CDR3 is 14 amino acids. The CDR3 region is CASSHPDGNYEQYF. The CDR3 nucleotides are TGTGCCAGCAGCCATCCCGACGGGAACTACGAGCAGTACTTC.

CDR3 nucleotides: TGTGCCAGCTCACCATATACCTTGACAGGGCTGGGCTCCTACGAGCAGTACTTC. It yields the protein CASSPYTLTGLGSYEQYF. The chain uses TRBV18 and TRBJ2-7; 7 bases line up with TRBD1. Trimming cost V 2 bases and J 0 bases; bases outside gene matches: 13. Per the germline V gene, CDR1 is KGHSH and CDR2 is LQKENI. The CDR3 is made up of 18 amino acids.

This clone was detected a few times. The junction and the germline gene differ at one end; a read error may be behind it. The V gene is TRBV6-5, the J gene TRBJ2-7; D remains ambiguous. The CDR3 covers 13 residues. Germline V gene lookup returns CDR1 MNHEY and CDR2 SVGAGI. The CDR3 region is CASSPLPTIQPGF. CDR3 in DNA: TGTGCCAGCAGCCCTCTCCCTACCATACAACCCGGGTTC.

The rearrangement joins TRBV2 to TRBJ1-5; possible D gene TRBD1, 6 bases. Trimming left V 6 bases short and J 4 bases short, with 16 bases between. Germline V gene lookup returns CDR1 SNHLY and CDR2 FYNNEI. CDR3 length: 15 residues. The DNA of the CDR3 is TGTGCCAGCAGGCGGGGGGGTACAGGGAATCAGCCCCAGCATTTT. This translates into CASRRGGTGNQPQHF.

This clone was found a few times. The J gene is TRBJ1-2, the V gene TRBV6-5; 7 bases fit TRBD1. This CDR3 has 15 amino acids. Unmatched junction bases numbered 8, after V lost 0 bases and J lost 7 bases. Per the germline V gene, CDR1 is MNHEY and CDR2 is SVGAGI. CDR3 coding DNA: TGTGCCAGCAGTTACTCGATGGAGGGGGCGCTTGGCTACACCTTC. It encodes CASSYSMEGALGYTF.